The next 30 T cell receptor beta chains were all read from a single sample in a study of Ad26.COV2.S vaccination and SARS-CoV-2 variants. Treatment in this sample: around 19 received Ad26.COV2.S at low or high dose, single or two shots; several received placebo; per-sample allocation not given. The study sampled participants on day 63 after the first vaccine or placebo injection. Method: immunoSEQ multiplex PCR; TCRdb's copy keeps in-frame clones and lacks some. The sample holds about 460,000 clones, roughly nine tenths seen once. Sequenced material: peripheral blood, taken in a trial of Ad26.COV2.S vaccine versus placebo. These receptors all come from a person aged 18-60 years who received the Ad26.COV2.S COVID-19 vaccine or a placebo.

The V gene is TRBV28, the J gene TRBJ2-7, with TRBD1 as a possible D gene (7 bases). CDR1 MDHEN and CDR2 SYDVKM come from the germline V gene. There are 14 residues in the CDR3. V lost 4 bases to trimming and J lost 2 bases, with 12 bases between them. CDR3 amino acids: CASSYQGGPYEQYF. The CDR3 DNA reads TGTGCCAGCAGTTACCAGGGGGGCCCCTACGAGCAGTACTTC. Supplemented by reference TRBV28 and TRBJ2-7, the full variable domain reads DVKVTQSSRYLVKRTGEKVFLECVQDMDHENMFWYRQDPGLGLRLIYFSYDVKMKEKGDIPEGYSVSREKKERFSLILESASTNQTSMYLCASSYQGGPYEQYFGPGTRLTVT.

The chain combines TRBV27 with TRBJ2-1; D ambiguous. Per germline, CDR1 MNHEY and CDR2 SMNVEV (reference sequence). V lost 1 base to trimming and J lost 5 bases, with 6 bases between them. The CDR3 totals 13 residues. Here the CDR3 reads CASSLWDNNEQFF. The CDR3 DNA is TGTGCCAGCAGTTTATGGGATAACAATGAGCAGTTCTTC.

The V and J genes are TRBV19 and TRBJ2-7; 10 bases align to TRBD2. After removal of 0 bases from V and 2 bases from J, the junction contained 10 bases not matched to a gene. Germline CDR1 is LNHDA and CDR2 is SQIVND (reference sequence). This CDR3 is 18 amino acids long. The CDR3 nucleotides are TGTGCCAGTAGTATAGATCTAGCGGGAGCGCGAAAAACCTACGAGCAGTACTTC. Translation: CASSIDLAGARKTYEQYF.

The gene calls are TRBV25-1 and TRBJ2-5; D may be TRBD2 (5 bases). Germline CDR1 MGHDK, CDR2 SYGVNS. This CDR3 region has 12 residues. V shed 6 bases and J shed 5 bases, with 10 bases lying between them. The CDR3 region has the DNA TGTGCCAGCAGCGGGGTCGGGGAGACCCAGTACTTC. Its translation is CASSGVGETQYF.

This clone was seen only once. V and J are TRBV7-9 and TRBJ1-2; unclear D gene. The CDR3 has 15 residues. Germline V CDR1 and CDR2: SEHNR, FQNEAQ (reference sequence). Trimming left V 2 bases short and J 3 bases short, with 13 bases between. As DNA, the CDR3 is TGTGCCAGCAGCTTAAGACACCCCTTCGACTATGGCTACACCTTC. Its protein is CASSLRHPFDYGYTF.

The chain joins TRBV7-9 to TRBJ1-1, with a weak D call TRBD1 (5 bases). CDR1 is SEHNR and CDR2 is FQNEAQ in the germline V gene (reference sequence). This CDR3 is built from 16 residues. Trimming stripped 4 bases from V and 2 bases from J, with 17 bases between. The CDR3 region is CASSSTPKDRNTEAFF. The CDR3 nucleotides are TGTGCCAGCAGCTCGACGCCCAAAGACAGAAACACTGAAGCTTTCTTT.

The chain uses TRBV7-2 and TRBJ2-7; 13 bases match TRBD2. Germline trimming cut 3 bases from V and 2 bases from J; bases unmatched to any gene: 4. The CDR3 is made up of 16 amino acids. Germline V gene sequence: CDR1 SGHTA, CDR2 FQGNSA. This CDR3 is CASSLSGTSGTYEQYF. As DNA, the CDR3 is TGTGCCAGCAGCTTGAGCGGGACTAGCGGGACCTACGAGCAGTACTTC.

As to this clone: This CDR3 is also generated by other DNA sequences in the sample. The V call is TRBV9, the J call TRBJ1-5, with D possibly matching TRBD1 (5 bases). The V end was cut by 0 bases, the J end by 4 bases, with 8 bases between. The CDR3 sequence is 14 residues long. Germline V gene sequence: CDR1 SGDLS, CDR2 YYNGEE. CDR3 nucleotides: TGTGCCAGCAGCGTAGGGGGCGGGAATCAGCCCCAGCATTTT. Translating gives CASSVGGGNQPQHF. Filled out from reference TRBV9 and TRBJ1-5, the complete variable domain reads DSGVTQTPKHLITATGQRVTLRCSPRSGDLSVYWYQQSLDQGLQFLIQYYNGEERAKGNILERFSAQQFPDLHSELNLSSLELGDSALYFCASSVGGGNQPQHFGDGTRLSIL.

The chain recombines TRBV5-8 with TRBJ1-2; 7 bases agree with TRBD1. Trimming cost V 4 bases and J 5 bases; bases outside gene matches: 8. Germline V lookup: CDR1 SGHTS, CDR2 YDEGEE. The CDR3 sequence is 14 residues long. CDR3 sequence reads: CASSRKGAEYGYTF. The DNA for the CDR3 is TGTGCCAGCAGCAGGAAGGGGGCAGAGTATGGCTACACCTTC.

This clone was seen only once. Germline and junction disagree at one end, which may indicate a read error. This rearrangement joins TRBV7-7 to TRBJ2-1; 8 nucleotides agree with TRBD1. CDR1 SSHAT and CDR2 FNYEAQ come from the germline V gene (reference sequence). The CDR3 length is 15 residues. The CDR3 DNA sequence: TGTGCTAGCAGCCCTGGACAGGGAGTTTGGGATGAGCAGTTCTTC. This codes for CASSPGQGVWDEQFF.

The rearrangement uses TRBV10-2 and TRBJ2-1, with 10 nucleotides matching TRBD2. The CDR3 spans 17 residues. CDR1 is WSHSY and CDR2 is SAAADI in the germline V gene. The V segment lost 5 bases and the J segment 1 base; nucleotides outside the gene matches: 8. Here the CDR3 reads CASSLFGLADSYNEQFF. The CDR3 DNA reads TGCGCCAGCAGTCTCTTCGGACTAGCGGATTCCTACAATGAGCAGTTCTTC.

J is TRBJ1-4 and V is TRBV2, with D maybe TRBD1 (5 bases). This CDR3 is built from 13 residues. Germline V gene data show CDR1 as SNHLY and CDR2 as FYNNEI. The V gene lost 6 bases and the J gene lost 6 bases, with 11 bases spanning the gap. CDR3 residues: CASRPGPDEKLFF. CDR3 in DNA: TGTGCCAGCAGACCGGGACCCGATGAAAAACTGTTTTTT.

The chain has TRBV5-4 and TRBJ1-2; D call uncertain. Germline lookup yields CDR1 SGHNT and CDR2 YYREEE (reference sequence). This CDR3 has 13 residues. Trimming took 9 bases from V and 2 from J, leaving 14 bases between them. The CDR3 region is CATAGLENYGYTF. The CDR3 nucleotides are TGTGCCACCGCGGGTCTGGAAAACTATGGCTACACCTTC.

This chain uses TRBV2 with TRBJ2-6, with 9 bases lining up with TRBD1. V lost 6 bases, J lost 2 bases, and 8 bases stayed unmatched. Germline CDR1 reads SNHLY; CDR2 reads FYNNEI. This CDR3 is 17 amino acids long. In DNA form, the CDR3 reads TGTGCCAGCAGGCTCGGGACAGGGAGGACTGGGGCCAACGTCCTGACTTTC. It yields the protein CASRLGTGRTGANVLTF.

The V gene is TRBV5-1, the J gene TRBJ2-7, with 9 bases that match TRBD2. The CDR3 has 15 amino acids. The trim removed 0 bases at V and 2 bases at J, leaving 3 bases unmatched. Germline CDR1 reads SGHRS; CDR2 reads YFSETQ. CDR3 protein: CASSLVSGGTYEQYF. For the CDR3, the DNA is TGCGCCAGCAGCTTGGTCAGCGGGGGGACCTACGAGCAGTACTTC. The entire variable domain, with the rest obtained from reference TRBV5-1 and TRBJ2-7, is as follows: KAGVTQTPRYLIKTRGQQVTLSCSPISGHRSVSWYQQTPGQGLQFLFEYFSETQRNKGNFPGRFSGRQFSNSRSEMNVSTLELGDSALYLCASSLVSGGTYEQYFGPGTRLTVT.

This rearrangement joins TRBV28 to TRBJ2-7; D could derive from TRBD1 or TRBD2 (6 bases each). The length of the CDR3 is 14 residues. The V gene lost 7 bases and the J gene lost 0 bases, with 13 bases spanning the gap. The germline CDR1 and CDR2 sequences are MDHEN and SYDVKM. CDR3 nucleotide sequence: TGTGCCAGCATGTTGGGGGGCGGCTCCTACGAGCAGTACTTC. Translated: CASMLGGGSYEQYF.

CDR3 sequence: CASSPPLAGVDTGELFF. The CDR3 DNA reads as TGTGCCAGCAGCCCACCACTAGCGGGGGTAGACACCGGGGAGCTGTTTTTT. This sequence joins TRBV7-9 and TRBJ2-2; 11 positions agree with TRBD2. The CDR3 totals 17 residues. V trimming: 5 bases; J trimming: 3 bases; junction bases outside the gene matches: 8. CDR1 is SEHNR, CDR2 FQNEAQ, per germline (reference sequence).

The chain carries TRBV9 and TRBJ1-1, with a weak D call TRBD1 (5 bases). V lost 3 bases and J 1 base, leaving 13 bases between the germline ends. This CDR3 is 15 amino acids long. In germline, CDR1 is SGDLS, CDR2 YYNGEE. The CDR3 sequence: CASSASTTANTEAFF. The CDR3 region has the DNA TGTGCCAGCAGCGCGAGCACGACAGCGAACACTGAAGCTTTCTTT.

V usage is TRBV20-1 and J usage is TRBJ2-5; D is unresolved. The CDR3 runs to 11 residues. V lost 1 base, J lost 5 bases, and 5 bases lay in between. From germline, CDR1 is DFQATT and CDR2 SNEGSKA (reference sequence). The CDR3 sequence: CSARVGETQYF. The CDR3 bases are TGCAGTGCTAGAGTGGGGGAGACCCAGTACTTC.

The rearrangement uses TRBV10-3 and TRBJ2-7, with D unclear. V shed 4 bases and J shed 3 bases, with 10 bases lying between them. The CDR3 has 13 residues. Germline V gives CDR1 ENHRY, CDR2 SYGVKD. CDR3 nucleotides: TGTGCCATCAGTGCTCGAGGAGACTACGAGCAGTACTTC. As protein: CAISARGDYEQYF.

The chain uses TRBV19 and TRBJ1-5; the D gene is possibly TRBD1 (5 bases). Germline V CDR1 and CDR2: LNHDA, SQIVND (reference sequence). There are 15 residues in the CDR3. V was trimmed by 4 bases and J by 7 bases, leaving 17 bases between them. Written as DNA, the CDR3 is TGTGCCAGTAGTACGAGACAAGACGGGGGGCAGCCCCAGCATTTT. Its protein product is CASSTRQDGGQPQHF.

The gene calls are TRBV30 and TRBJ2-5; TRBD2 agrees at 9 bases. V lost 2 bases and J lost 2; bases outside the gene matches: 6. CDR1 GTSNPN and CDR2 SVGIG come from the germline V gene (reference sequence). The CDR3 has 15 residues. The DNA of the CDR3 is TGTGCCTGGAGTTTGATTAGCGGGAGACAAGAGACCCAGTACTTC. Amino acids: CAWSLISGRQETQYF.

This chain connects TRBV27 to TRBJ2-1; 9 bases are shared with TRBD1. The CDR3 loop spans 15 amino acids. Looked up from germline, CDR1 is MNHEY and CDR2 is SMNVEV (reference sequence). Unmatched junction bases numbered 12, after V lost 7 bases and J lost 8 bases. The CDR3 sequence: CASIPVGQGVDEQFF. The CDR3 region has the DNA TGTGCCAGCATCCCCGTGGGACAGGGTGTCGATGAGCAGTTCTTC.

This clone was detected once. The chain combines TRBV7-6 with TRBJ2-6; unclear D gene. CDR1 SGHVS and CDR2 FNYEAQ come from the germline V gene. The CDR3 contains 15 residues. The V end was cut by 5 bases, the J end by 1 base, with 9 bases between. The DNA for the CDR3 is TGTGCCAGCAGCACGGGCCAGTCTGGGGCCAACGTCCTGACTTTC. Translating it yields CASSTGQSGANVLTF. Full variable domain (remainder filled in from reference TRBV7-6 and TRBJ2-6): GAGVSQSPRYKVTKRGQDVALRCDPISGHVSLYWYRQALGQGPEFLTYFNYEAQQDKSGLPNDRFSAERPEGSISTLTIQRTEQRDSAMYRCASSTGQSGANVLTFGAGSRLTVL.

V and J are TRBV6-2 or TRBV6-3 and TRBJ2-7; a weak D match, TRBD2 (6 bases). The germline V gene has CDR1 MNHEY and CDR2 SVGEGT. The CDR3 is 14 residues long. V gave up 2 bases and J gave up 1 base, with 9 bases separating them. DNA for the CDR3: TGTGCCAGCAGTTACAAGGACTATTCCTACGAGCAGTACTTC. This translates into CASSYKDYSYEQYF.

This rearrangement joins TRBV20-1 to TRBJ2-5; no reliable D call. The CDR3 sequence is 11 residues long. V was cut by 2 bases and J by 6 bases, with 7 bases left in between. Germline V gives CDR1 DFQATT, CDR2 SNEGSKA (reference sequence). In nucleotides, the CDR3 is TGCAGTGCTAGATTAGTTCAGACCCAGTACTTC. Its protein product is CSARLVQTQYF.

This rearrangement joins TRBV10-2 to TRBJ2-3; 10 nucleotides agree with TRBD2. CDR1 and CDR2 (germline): WSHSY, SAAADI. The CDR3 has 16 amino acids. Unmatched junction bases numbered 8, after V lost 6 bases and J lost 2 bases. Here the CDR3 reads CASSPTSGMYTDTQYF. CDR3 DNA sequence: TGCGCCAGCAGCCCCACTAGCGGGATGTACACAGATACGCAGTATTTT.

The chain joins TRBV6-5 to TRBJ2-5, with TRBD2 matching 9 bases. Per the germline V gene, CDR1 is MNHEY and CDR2 is SVGAGI. This CDR3 is built from 14 residues. The ends lost 5 bases at V and 5 bases at J; junction bases unmatched: 6. This chain's CDR3 is CASSTTSGRETQYF. CDR3 DNA sequence: TGTGCCAGCAGTACTACGAGCGGGAGGGAGACCCAGTACTTC.

V gene TRBV19 combines with J gene TRBJ2-7; 14 nucleotides agree with TRBD2. Germline lookup yields CDR1 LNHDA and CDR2 SQIVND (reference sequence). The ends lost 3 bases at V and 2 bases at J; junction bases unmatched: 6. The CDR3 extends over 17 amino acids. The CDR3 loop is CASSIGTSGRPTYEQYF. CDR3 nucleotides: TGTGCCAGTAGTATCGGGACTAGCGGGAGACCGACCTACGAGCAGTACTTC.

CDR3 nucleotide sequence: TGTGCCAGCAGCTTAGGGACTACCTCTGGGGCCAACGTCCTGACTTTC. Translation: CASSLGTTSGANVLTF. V usage is TRBV7-2 and J usage is TRBJ2-6; a possible D gene is TRBD2 (6 bases). Germline-derived CDR1 and CDR2 are SGHTA and FQGNSA. CDR3 length equals 16 residues. V lost 1 base and J 0 bases, leaving 7 bases between the germline ends.